This T cell receptor beta chain was sequenced for a study of shared clonotypes between healthy human individuals. Study-level findings and limits: Lower generation probabilities were found for non-shared clonotypes than for those shared by all four donors.

Tens of thousands of T cell genomes, or roughly 200 ng DNA, went into the sorted-subset replicate PCRs. This table comes from immunoSEQ multiplex PCR, and its TCRdb copy is limited to in-frame clones, with some not included. Of 2,500,000 or so clones detected, around 90% appear once; the ten largest clones hold 0.37%. CD45RA+ naive and CD45RA-negative memory subsets were separated from CD4+ cells. Worth noting for this clone: The antigen remains unidentified.

Germline V lookup: CDR1 MNHEY, CDR2 SVGAGI. The CDR3 loop spans 14 amino acids. V gave up 8 bases and J gave up 3 bases, with 17 bases separating them. V is TRBV6-5 and J is TRBJ2-7; TRBD2 might be the D (6 bases). The sequence was obtained from a man aged 18 to 35 in good health. Some clones in this sample may be carry-over from other donors' samples. The sequenced sample consisted of naive CD4+ T cells from PBMCs. Sample subset: CD45RA+ positively selected. CDR3 DNA sequence: TGTGCCAGCCGCCCATGGGGAGGAGACTACGAGCAGTACTTC. It yields the protein CASRPWGGDYEQYF.